The present T cell receptor beta chain was sequenced within a study of T cell responses to AZD1222 COVID-19 vaccine. The table lists this clone with a count of one. Assay used: immunoSEQ multiplex PCR; TCRdb lists only in-frame clones, some missing. The sample holds 140,000 to 150,000 clones, around nine tenths seen once. The V and J ends lost 3 bases and 7 bases, in that order; junction bases with no gene match: 12. CDR1 and CDR2 (germline): SGHVS, FQNEAQ. This CDR3 has 16 amino acids. This chain links TRBV7-8 with TRBJ2-1, with TRBD1 identical over 7 bases. Source: peripheral blood, taken on day 0 of AZD1222 vaccination. This clonotype was sampled from an adult in good health. CDR3 sequence (DNA): TGTGCCAGCAGCTTCGAGGGACAGAGGATGACTAATGAGCAGTTCTTC. It specifies CASSFEGQRMTNEQFF.